The TCR beta chain under discussion was sequenced for a study of blood T cell repertoires in COVID-19. Study information: Specimens from acute and convalescent COVID-19 originated in the United States, Italy and Spain. Nucleic acid was either cDNA or gDNA, and it came from T cells, B-cell-depleted T cells, or PBMCs.

Original data processing: From reference gene primer amplification, estimates of nucleated cell counts were derived. Clones were read by immunoSEQ multiplex PCR, and TCRdb kept only the in-frame ones, dropping some. That table is the source of V, J and clone size, and D and trimming were worked out from the DNA. The repertoire has about 230,000 clones, over 70% of them found once; the top ten carry approximately 8%. V gave up 1 base and J gave up 3 bases; unmatched junction bases: 5. The CDR3 totals 15 residues. Germline V lookup: CDR1 LGHDT, CDR2 YNNKEL (reference sequence). The source material was peripheral blood. This rearrangement joins TRBV3-1 (or the pseudogene TRBV3-2) to TRBJ2-7, with 8 bases lining up with TRBD1. The sequence came from a woman aged 80 or over with acute or convalescent COVID-19. The CDR3 region is CASSQARDRNYEQYF. CDR3 nucleotides: TGTGCCAGCAGCCAAGCAAGGGACAGGAACTACGAGCAGTACTTC.